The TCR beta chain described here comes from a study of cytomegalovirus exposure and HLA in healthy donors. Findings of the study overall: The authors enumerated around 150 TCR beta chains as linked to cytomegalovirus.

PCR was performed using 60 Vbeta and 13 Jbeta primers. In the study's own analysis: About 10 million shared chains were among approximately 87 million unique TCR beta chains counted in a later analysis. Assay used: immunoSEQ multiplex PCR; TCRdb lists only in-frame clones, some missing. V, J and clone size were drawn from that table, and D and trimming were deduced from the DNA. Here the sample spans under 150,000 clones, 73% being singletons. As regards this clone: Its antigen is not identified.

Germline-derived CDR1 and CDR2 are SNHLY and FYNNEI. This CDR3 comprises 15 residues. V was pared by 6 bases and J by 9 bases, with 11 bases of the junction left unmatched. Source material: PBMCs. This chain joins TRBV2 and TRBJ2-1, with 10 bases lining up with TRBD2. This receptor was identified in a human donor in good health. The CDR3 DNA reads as TGTGCCAGCAGACGGACTAGCGGAAGTCCGGGTGAGCAGTTCTTC. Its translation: CASRRTSGSPGEQFF.